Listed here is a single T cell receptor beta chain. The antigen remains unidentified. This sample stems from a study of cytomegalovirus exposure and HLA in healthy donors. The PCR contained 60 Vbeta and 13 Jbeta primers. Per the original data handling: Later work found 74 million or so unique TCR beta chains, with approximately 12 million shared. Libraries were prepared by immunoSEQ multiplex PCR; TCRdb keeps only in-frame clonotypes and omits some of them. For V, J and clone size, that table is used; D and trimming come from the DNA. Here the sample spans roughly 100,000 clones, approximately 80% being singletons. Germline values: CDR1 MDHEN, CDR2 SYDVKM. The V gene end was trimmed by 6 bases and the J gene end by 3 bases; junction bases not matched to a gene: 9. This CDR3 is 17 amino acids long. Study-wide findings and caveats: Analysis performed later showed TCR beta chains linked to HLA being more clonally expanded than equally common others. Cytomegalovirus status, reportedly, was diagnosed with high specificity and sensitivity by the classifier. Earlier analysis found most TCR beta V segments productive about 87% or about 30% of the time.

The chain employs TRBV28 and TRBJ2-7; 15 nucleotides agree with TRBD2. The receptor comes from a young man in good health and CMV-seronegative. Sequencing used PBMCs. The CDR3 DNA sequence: TGTGCCAGCAGACCCGGGGGGGGACTAGCGGGAGGCTACGAGCAGTACTTC. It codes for CASRPGGGLAGGYEQYF.